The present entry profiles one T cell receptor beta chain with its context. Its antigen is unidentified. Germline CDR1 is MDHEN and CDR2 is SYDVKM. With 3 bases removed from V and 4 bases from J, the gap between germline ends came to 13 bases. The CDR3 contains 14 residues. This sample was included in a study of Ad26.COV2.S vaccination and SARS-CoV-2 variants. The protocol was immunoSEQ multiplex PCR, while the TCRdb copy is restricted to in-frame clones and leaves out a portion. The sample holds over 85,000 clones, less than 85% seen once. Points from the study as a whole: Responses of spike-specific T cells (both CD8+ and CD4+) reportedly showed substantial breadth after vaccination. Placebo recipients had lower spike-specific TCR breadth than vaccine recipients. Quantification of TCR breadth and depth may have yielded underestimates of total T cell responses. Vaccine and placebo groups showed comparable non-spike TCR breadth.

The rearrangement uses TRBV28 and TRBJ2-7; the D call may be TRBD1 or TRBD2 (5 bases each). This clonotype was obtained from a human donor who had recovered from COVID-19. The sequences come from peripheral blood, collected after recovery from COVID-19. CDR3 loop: CASSFFLGTYEQYF. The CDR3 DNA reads TGTGCCAGCAGTTTTTTTTTGGGGACGTACGAGCAGTACTTC. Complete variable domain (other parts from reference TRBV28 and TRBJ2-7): DVKVTQSSRYLVKRTGEKVFLECVQDMDHENMFWYRQDPGLGLRLIYFSYDVKMKEKGDIPEGYSVSREKKERFSLILESASTNQTSMYLCASSFFLGTYEQYFGPGTRLTVT.